This TCR beta chain was sequenced for a study of cytomegalovirus exposure and HLA in healthy donors. The CDR3 has 12 amino acids. The germline CDR1 and CDR2 sequences are MNHNS and SASEGT. Trimming left V 0 bases short and J 11 bases short, with 10 bases between. General observations from the study: The presence/absence work took it that sequencing depth was about the same across donors.

With 60 Vbeta and 13 Jbeta primers, the PCR was carried out. Libraries were prepared by immunoSEQ multiplex PCR; TCRdb keeps only in-frame clonotypes and omits some of them. The table lists about 180,000 clones, 84% of them singletons. The sample holds one count of this clone. Its target is not known. The receptor's source is a girl between 10 and 17 years old in good health and CMV-seropositive. The chain is built from TRBV6-1 and TRBJ1-1, with D perhaps TRBD1 (5 bases). Sequencing was done on a sample of PBMCs. The CDR3 here is CASSEARGQAFF. CDR3 sequence (DNA): TGTGCCAGCAGTGAAGCAAGGGGCCAGGCTTTCTTT.